Below, one T cell receptor (beta chain) is given with its context. Its antigen is as yet unknown. The data originate from a study of T cells in Graves' hyperthyroidism and ophthalmopathy. Turning to the study itself: Peripheral blood was obtained at initial diagnosis, preceding any treatment. Study-wide results and caveats: Most clonotypes expanded in thyroid above 0.001 were likewise present in blood. With a median lead of 6.5 months before onset, the model predicted ophthalmopathy.

V was shortened by 2 bases and J by 2 bases, with 13 bases between the two germline ends. Germline-derived CDR1 and CDR2 are MDHEN and SYDVKM. This CDR3 comprises 15 residues. Researchers took RNA transcripts and amplified the TCR beta CDR3 regions from them. When the TCR CDR3 underwent first-round RT-PCR, the HTBI primer set was used. A single record per CDR3 protein comes from TCRdb applying MiXCR to the multiplex PCR reads. The sample yields hundreds of thousands of distinct CDR3 sequences, roughly a quarter seen once. Clinical symptoms, serum thyroxine and TRAb, thyroid ultrasound and orbital computed tomography were used for the diagnoses.

This clonotype was obtained from a middle-aged woman with Graves' ophthalmopathy. Sequenced material: blood. The rearrangement uses TRBV28 and TRBJ2-7, with D tentatively TRBD1 or TRBD2 (6 bases each). In DNA, the CDR3 is TGTGCCAGCAGTTTACCGGGGGCCGTTACCTACGAGCAGTACTTC. Amino acid sequence: CASSLPGAVTYEQYF. Filled out from reference TRBV28 and TRBJ2-7, the complete variable domain reads DVKVTQSSRYLVKRTGEKVFLECVQDMDHENMFWYRQDPGLGLRLIYFSYDVKMKEKGDIPEGYSVSREKKERFSLILESASTNQTSMYLCASSLPGAVTYEQYFGPGTRLTVT.